This T cell receptor (beta chain) was observed in a study of T cell responses to AZD1222 COVID-19 vaccine. Study-level points and caveats: Baseline seropositivity occurred in only a handful of AZD1222 recipients.

Germline CDR1 reads SNHLY; CDR2 reads FYNNEI. The CDR3 consists of 13 residues. Trimming cost V 7 bases and J 5 bases, with 9 bases left between them. As for this clone: Its antigen is still unknown.

Method: immunoSEQ multiplex PCR; TCRdb's copy keeps in-frame clones and lacks some. The profile covers about 98,000 clones, with roughly 84% appearing a single time and approximately 15% taken by the ten largest. This chain joins TRBV2 and TRBJ1-6; D unclear. The clonotype comes from an adult in good health. This sample comprised peripheral blood, obtained on day 0 of AZD1222 vaccination. DNA for the CDR3: TGTGCCAGCAAGGAACAGAATAATTCACCCCTCCACTTT. Its translation: CASKEQNNSPLHF.